These 24 T cell receptor beta chains originate from one sample sequenced in a study of technical replicates of blood from a few donors. The data were produced by immunoSEQ multiplex PCR, yet TCRdb's version contains in-frame clones alone and is incomplete. Among roughly 82,000 clones listed, roughly 95% were seen once. Sequencing was done on a sample of T cells isolated from PBMCs. These receptor sequences come from a human donor in good health.

V is TRBV7-2 and J is TRBJ1-5, with a tentative D call TRBD1 (5 bases). Germline CDR1 reads SGHTA; CDR2 reads FQGNSA. This CDR3 region has 16 residues. Trimming stripped 4 bases from V and 6 bases from J, with 19 bases between. CDR3 coding DNA: TGTGCCAGCAGCTCCTCGAAGAATGACAGAGGTCAGCCCCAGCATTTT. Protein product: CASSSSKNDRGQPQHF.

The CDR3 DNA sequence: TGTGCCAGCAGCTTGGACCAGGGGATCCTCTACGAGCAGTACTTC. Translating gives CASSLDQGILYEQYF. The genes are TRBV5-4 and TRBJ2-7; possibly TRBD1 for D (6 bases). V shed 0 bases and J shed 3 bases, with 13 bases lying between them. The CDR3 covers 15 residues. Germline CDR1 and CDR2: SGHNT and YYREEE (reference sequence).

The J gene is TRBJ1-5, the V gene TRBV7-3, with 8 bases matching TRBD1. Germline V gene data show CDR1 as SGHTA and CDR2 as FQGTGA. The V and J ends lost 0 bases and 6 bases, in that order; junction bases with no gene match: 1. The CDR3 sequence is 14 residues long. Here the CDR3 reads CASSLTDRGQPQHF. CDR3 nucleotides: TGTGCCAGCAGCTTAACCGACAGGGGTCAGCCCCAGCATTTT.

This clone was seen a handful of times. The chain is built from TRBV9 and TRBJ2-7, with D tentatively TRBD1 (6 bases). The CDR3 sequence is 15 residues long. The V gene lost 4 bases and the J gene lost 2 bases, with 16 bases spanning the gap. Germline V gene data show CDR1 as SGDLS and CDR2 as YYNGEE. The CDR3 DNA sequence: TGTGCCAGCAGCCCTGGACAGAGTCTCACCTACGAGCAGTACTTC. Protein: CASSPGQSLTYEQYF.

In this sample, this clone turned up once. This sequence joins TRBV2 and TRBJ1-2, with D possibly TRBD1 on 5 matching bases. V lost 6 bases to trimming and J lost 2 bases, with 7 bases between them. Looked up from germline, CDR1 is SNHLY and CDR2 is FYNNEI. The CDR3 sequence is 12 residues long. For the CDR3, the DNA is TGTGCCAGCAGGAACAGGAACTATGGCTACACCTTC. This encodes CASRNRNYGYTF. The full variable domain, rest sourced from reference TRBV2 and TRBJ1-2, is EPEVTQTPSHQVTQMGQEVILRCVPISNHLYFYWYRQILGQKVEFLVSFYNNEISEKSEIFDDQFSVERPDGSNFTLKIRSTKLEDSAMYFCASRNRNYGYTFGSGTRLTVV.

V is TRBV11-2 and J is TRBJ2-3; D not certain. The V and J ends lost 5 bases and 4 bases respectively, with 13 bases between them. The CDR3 loop spans 14 amino acids. The germline V gene encodes CDR1 SGHAT and CDR2 FQNNGV. The chain's CDR3 is CASSITLVSDTQYF. The DNA of the CDR3 is TGTGCCAGCAGCATAACCCTAGTTTCAGATACGCAGTATTTT.

The rearrangement joins TRBV27 to TRBJ2-1, with D perhaps TRBD1 (5 bases). Germline V gene sequence: CDR1 MNHEY, CDR2 SMNVEV (reference sequence). The CDR3 has 14 amino acids. The ends were cut back, 6 bases at V and 8 bases at J, with 17 bases in the middle. For the CDR3, the DNA is TGTGCCAGCAGCCCTGGTCCTAGGGGCCATGAGCAGTTCTTC. This codes for CASSPGPRGHEQFF.

This chain links TRBV10-3 with TRBJ2-1; 8 positions match TRBD2. This CDR3 spans 12 amino acids. The V gene end was trimmed by 6 bases and the J gene end by 6 bases; junction bases not matched to a gene: 1. The germline V gene encodes CDR1 ENHRY and CDR2 SYGVKD. CDR3 region: CAISGTSNEQFF. The CDR3 DNA sequence: TGTGCCATCAGCGGGACTAGCAATGAGCAGTTCTTC.

The chain links TRBV5-1 to TRBJ2-7; 7 bases are a match to TRBD2. The CDR3 runs to 14 residues. V trimming: 4 bases; J trimming: 0 bases; junction bases outside the gene matches: 4. Germline CDR1 SGHRS, CDR2 YFSETQ. CDR3 nucleotide sequence: TGCGCCAGCAGCCGGCGGGAGAGCTCCTACGAGCAGTACTTC. This gives the protein CASSRRESSYEQYF.

The rearrangement uses TRBV10-3 and TRBJ2-1; D is unresolved. The CDR3 is made up of 12 amino acids. CDR1 and CDR2 (germline): ENHRY, SYGVKD. With 11 bases removed from V and 6 bases from J, the gap between germline ends came to 14 bases. The chain's CDR3 is CASRFYGNEQFF. DNA for the CDR3: TGTGCCTCCCGATTTTACGGCAATGAGCAGTTCTTC.

The chain uses TRBV7-3 and TRBJ1-2, with D tentatively TRBD1 (6 bases). Germline CDR1 is SGHTA and CDR2 is FQGTGA. V lost 2 bases, J lost 8 bases, and 15 bases lay in between. The CDR3 is 14 residues long. The CDR3 sequence is CASSLGPGAGGYTF. The DNA of the CDR3 is TGTGCCAGCAGCTTAGGTCCAGGGGCTGGGGGCTACACCTTC.

The chain combines TRBV11-1 with TRBJ2-1; TRBD2 matches at 13 bases. CDR1 and CDR2 (germline): SGHAT, FQDESV (reference sequence). The length of the CDR3 is 16 residues. V shed 5 bases, J shed 2 bases, and the junction held 3 bases outside the gene matches. The CDR3 loop reads CASSRTSGGPYNEQFF. The CDR3 DNA follows: TGTGCCAGCAGCCGGACTAGCGGGGGACCCTACAATGAGCAGTTCTTC.

This clone was recorded only once. V usage is TRBV5-4 and J usage is TRBJ2-2; unclear D gene. The CDR3 extends over 15 amino acids. From germline, CDR1 is SGHNT and CDR2 YYREEE (reference sequence). V lost 2 bases to trimming and J lost 6 bases, with 14 bases between them. The CDR3 DNA sequence: TGTGCCAGCAGCTTAACGAGTCTTCACGCCGGGGAGCTGTTTTTT. Protein product: CASSLTSLHAGELFF.

The CDR3 here is CASSHRLGTGYGANVLTF. DNA for the CDR3: TGCGCCAGCAGCCACAGATTAGGGACAGGGTATGGGGCCAACGTCCTGACTTTC. The chain carries TRBV4-1 and TRBJ2-6, with 9 bases matching TRBD1. There are 18 residues in the CDR3. Germline V gene sequence: CDR1 MGHRA, CDR2 YSYEKL. Trimming cost V 3 bases and J 3 bases; bases outside gene matches: 9.

Written as DNA, the CDR3 is TGTGCCAGCAGTGAATACAGGGGCTATGGCTACACCTTC. It specifies CASSEYRGYGYTF. The chain carries TRBV2 and TRBJ1-2; 7 nucleotides line up with TRBD1. J gave up 4 bases and V 2 bases, and 1 base lay outside the gene matches. The CDR3 runs to 13 residues. The germline V gene has CDR1 SNHLY and CDR2 FYNNEI.

The chain uses TRBV7-9 and TRBJ2-5; TRBD2 agrees at 10 bases. Trimming took 2 bases from V and 1 from J; bases not matched to a gene: 4. Germline CDR1 and CDR2: SEHNR and FQNEAQ (reference sequence). The CDR3 loop spans 16 amino acids. The CDR3 here is CASSLIQREGQETQYF. CDR3 DNA sequence: TGTGCCAGCAGCTTAATACAGCGGGAGGGCCAAGAGACCCAGTACTTC.

V is TRBV5-6 and J is TRBJ2-7, with 8 bases identical to TRBD1. The V gene's germline CDR1 is SGHDT and CDR2 YYEEEE. With V trimmed by 5 bases and J by 3 bases, 4 bases remained unmatched. CDR3 length equals 13 residues. CDR3 amino acids: CASRKGQGYEQYF. The CDR3 region has the DNA TGTGCCAGCAGAAAAGGACAGGGCTACGAGCAGTACTTC.

The rearrangement uses TRBV7-6 and TRBJ1-5; 7 positions match TRBD1. With V trimmed by 2 bases and J by 5 bases, 12 bases remained unmatched. The CDR3 spans 17 residues. The germline V gene has CDR1 SGHVS and CDR2 FNYEAQ. CDR3 DNA: TGTGCCAGCAGCTTACGGAGGGGGCGCGGATGGGATCAGCCCCAGCATTTT. It encodes CASSLRRGRGWDQPQHF.

The V call is TRBV2, the J call TRBJ1-5; no clear D gene. This CDR3 has 13 amino acids. V was pared by 4 bases and J by 7 bases, with 11 bases between. The germline CDR1 and CDR2 sequences are SNHLY and FYNNEI. The CDR3: CASSVEGIQPQHF. DNA for the CDR3: TGTGCCAGCAGTGTAGAGGGTATACAGCCCCAGCATTTT.

This clone occurred once. The V gene is TRBV7-6, the J gene TRBJ2-1; 10 bases fit TRBD2. Trimming took 1 base from V and 7 from J; bases not matched to a gene: 7. This CDR3 is built from 16 residues. Germline assignment: CDR1 SGHVS and CDR2 FNYEAQ. CDR3 bases: TGTGCCAGCAGCTTAGGTCGACTAGCGGGTAGGAATGAGCAGTTCTTC. Translating gives CASSLGRLAGRNEQFF.

V is TRBV9 and J is TRBJ2-3; 14 nucleotides match TRBD2. Looked up from germline, CDR1 is SGDLS and CDR2 is YYNGEE. V lost 7 bases and J lost 1; bases outside the gene matches: 5. CDR3 length: 16 amino acids. The CDR3 spells CASSTSGRAGTDTQYF. In nucleotides, the CDR3 is TGTGCCAGCTCGACTAGCGGGAGGGCCGGCACAGATACGCAGTATTTT.

The V and J genes are TRBV9 and TRBJ1-4, with 9 bases fitting TRBD1. The CDR3 runs 16 residues. Per germline, CDR1 SGDLS and CDR2 YYNGEE. Trimming at V came to 3 bases and at J to 7 bases, leaving 10 bases not matched to a gene. CDR3 DNA sequence: TGTGCCAGCAGCGACCCGAACAGGGGGCGAATTGAAAAACTGTTTTTT. As protein: CASSDPNRGRIEKLFF. Full variable domain (outside the CDR3, taken from reference TRBV9 and TRBJ1-4): DSGVTQTPKHLITATGQRVTLRCSPRSGDLSVYWYQQSLDQGLQFLIQYYNGEERAKGNILERFSAQQFPDLHSELNLSSLELGDSALYFCASSDPNRGRIEKLFFGSGTQLSVL.

The chain carries TRBV11-2 and TRBJ1-1; D might be TRBD1 (5 bases). Germline V gene lookup returns CDR1 SGHAT and CDR2 FQNNGV. CDR3 length equals 15 residues. V dropped 1 base and J dropped 5 bases, with 14 bases sitting between them. The CDR3 DNA is TGTGCCAGCAGCTTAGGCGCGGGGCTAAGAACTGAAGCTTTCTTT. Its translation: CASSLGAGLRTEAFF.

This sequence joins TRBV7-2 and TRBJ2-4, with 9 bases matching TRBD2. The CDR3 contains 16 residues. V was clipped by 5 bases and J by 6 bases; unmatched bases: 11. Per the germline V gene, CDR1 is SGHTA and CDR2 is FQGNSA. The CDR3 here is CASSPSSLGLANIQYF. CDR3 DNA sequence: TGTGCCAGCAGCCCCAGTAGTTTGGGACTAGCAAACATTCAGTACTTC.